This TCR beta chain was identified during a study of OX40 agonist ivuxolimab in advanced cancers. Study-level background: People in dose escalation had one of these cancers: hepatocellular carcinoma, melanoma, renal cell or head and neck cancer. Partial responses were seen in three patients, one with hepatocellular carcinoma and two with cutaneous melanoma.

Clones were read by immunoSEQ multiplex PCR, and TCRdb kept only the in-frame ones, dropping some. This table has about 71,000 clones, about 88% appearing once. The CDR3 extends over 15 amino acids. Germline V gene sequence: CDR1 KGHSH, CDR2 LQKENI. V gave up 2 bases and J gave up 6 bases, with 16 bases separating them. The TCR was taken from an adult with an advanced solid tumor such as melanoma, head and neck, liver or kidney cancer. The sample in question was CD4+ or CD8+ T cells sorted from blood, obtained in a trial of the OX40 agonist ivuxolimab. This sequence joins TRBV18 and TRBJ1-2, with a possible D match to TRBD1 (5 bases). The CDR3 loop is CASSPASGLVHGYTF. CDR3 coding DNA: TGTGCCAGCTCACCAGCCTCAGGGTTGGTGCATGGCTACACCTTC.